This T cell receptor beta chain comes out of a study of tumor-infiltrating lymphocytes in primary liver carcinoma. From 450 to 550 ng total RNA, TCR beta cDNA was generated with a primer in the constant region. Researchers made the TCR beta libraries by running three nested multiplex PCR rounds with slightly modified ARM-PCR. Each of the first two PCR rounds ran roughly 9 cycles with TRBV1-TRBV30 forward and C-beta reverse primers. TCRdb itself ran the multiplex PCR reads through MiXCR, one entry per CDR3 protein. The sample carries about 54,000 distinct CDR3 sequences, about three quarters recorded once. Germline CDR1 reads MGHRA; CDR2 reads YSYEKL. The CDR3 length is 17 residues. V trimming: 0 bases; J trimming: 9 bases; junction bases outside the gene matches: 14. Starting material for RNA and DNA co-extraction consisted of about 17-32 mg of unsorted bulk tissue.

The TCR was taken from a man between 35 and 55 years old with primary liver carcinoma and hepatitis B virus infection. The specimen sequenced was liver tumor tissue from sampling region 2. Documented subset: tumor region T2, inferior pole. This chain uses TRBV4-1 with TRBJ2-7; 10 bases align to TRBD2. In nucleotides, the CDR3 is TGCGCCAGCAGCCAAGATCGGAGGGGTACAGCGGGGGGGGGGCAGTACTTC. This encodes CASSQDRRGTAGGGQYF.